Sequencing of this T cell receptor beta chain was carried out in a study of blood T cell repertoires in COVID-19. Overall study: Collection of acute and convalescent COVID-19 samples took place in the United States, Italy and Spain. The cDNA or gDNA used as material had been derived from T cells, B-cell-depleted T cells, or PBMCs.

Per the study methods: Reference gene primers were amplified, and this amplification served to estimate nucleated cell counts. Assay used: immunoSEQ multiplex PCR; TCRdb lists only in-frame clones, some missing. V and J calls and clone size follow that table, whereas D and trimming were derived from the DNA. The table includes 120,000 to 150,000 clones, 65% to 80% detected once. The J segment lost 4 bases and the V segment lost 3 bases, leaving 12 bases of the junction unmatched. The germline gives CDR1 SGDLS, CDR2 YYNGEE. The CDR3 has 17 residues. The genes are TRBV9 and TRBJ2-1, with TRBD1 matching 8 bases. The sequenced sample consisted of peripheral blood. This TCR was sampled from a man aged 60-69 years with acute or convalescent COVID-19. CDR3 sequence: CASSADLQGAMYNEQFF. The CDR3 coding sequence is TGTGCCAGCAGCGCCGACCTTCAGGGGGCGATGTACAATGAGCAGTTCTTC.